This T cell receptor beta chain was captured by sequencing in a study of beta chain features in type 1 diabetes. Reverse transcribing all isolated RNA meant expressed TCRB transcripts were sequenced. An average approximately 4 million reads came from naive, central memory and regulatory T cell samples. Clones were read by immunoSEQ multiplex PCR, and TCRdb kept only the in-frame ones, dropping some. The sample lists roughly 140,000 clones; less than 9.5% were seen once. Trimming pared 1 base from V and 2 bases from J, leaving 13 bases between. Germline loops: CDR1 SGHRS, CDR2 YFSETQ. The CDR3 contains 15 residues.

The receptor comes from a man aged 18 to 30 in good health. The chain joins TRBV5-1 to TRBJ2-7, with D possibly matching TRBD1 (6 bases). Sequences were obtained from central memory CD4+ T cells from blood. CDR3 loop: CASSLLTGLTYEQYF. CDR3 sequence (DNA): TGCGCCAGCAGCTTGTTGACAGGCCTAACCTACGAGCAGTACTTC.